This T cell receptor beta chain is drawn from a study of PD-1 and CTLA-4 blockade in melanoma. The germline CDR1 and CDR2 sequences are SNHLY and FYNNEI. This CDR3 contains 13 residues. Between the trimmed V and J ends, which lost 5 bases and 1 base, there was a span of 8 bases. The data were produced by immunoSEQ multiplex PCR, yet TCRdb's version contains in-frame clones alone and is incomplete. The table includes about 16,000 clones, around 72% detected once. This chain links TRBV2 with TRBJ1-1; no firm D call. Source: CD8+ T cells from peripheral blood, taken before anti-PD-1 treatment. The source is a human donor with melanoma. CDR3 region: CASSRRGNTEAFF. DNA of the CDR3: TGTGCCAGCAGTAGACGGGGGAACACTGAAGCTTTCTTT.